This T cell receptor (beta chain) stems from a study of T cell clones after liver transplantation. Trimming shortened V by 0 bases and J by 0 bases, and 14 bases separated the two germline ends. The CDR3 has 18 residues. Germline V CDR1 and CDR2: LGHNA, YNFKEQ. Sorting of unstimulated PBMCs yielded separate CD3+CD4+ and CD3+CD8+ fractions. Clones were sequenced by immunoSEQ multiplex PCR, and TCRdb holds only the in-frame ones, with some missing. Altogether about 33,000 clones are present, about 94% being singletons, with the ten largest covering more than 25%. The rearrangement uses TRBV4-2 and TRBJ2-2, with unresolved D. The specimen comprised CD8+ T cells from blood, sampled 12 months after liver transplant. This TCR came from a human patient who received a liver transplant. Certain T cells may be donor cells from the graft. CDR3 loop: CASSQDVRTLANTGELFF. In DNA, the CDR3 is TGTGCCAGCAGCCAAGATGTCAGAACTCTCGCGAACACCGGGGAGCTGTTTTTT.